The 14 T cell receptor beta chains listed next were all sequenced from one sample in a study of cytomegalovirus exposure and HLA in healthy donors. PCR amplification relied on 60 Vbeta primers (plus 13 Jbeta primers). Measured with immunoSEQ multiplex PCR; TCRdb has only the in-frame clones, and not every one. This sample has approximately 130,000 clones, with 70% to 75% found just once. Sequencing was carried out using PBMCs. The receptors stem from a man between 25 and 39 years old in good health and CMV-seronegative.

This clone appeared once. The chain joins TRBV30 to TRBJ1-1; maybe TRBD1 (6 bases). CDR1 GTSNPN and CDR2 SVGIG come from the germline V gene (reference sequence). This CDR3 is 12 amino acids long. V shed 4 bases and J shed 10 bases, with 16 bases lying between them. Here the CDR3 reads CAWIIEGGRAFF. As DNA, the CDR3 is TGTGCCTGGATCATTGAAGGGGGACGAGCTTTCTTT.

This CDR3 reads CASSPYPRTSGRARDTQYF. CDR3 nucleotides: TGTGCCAGCAGCCCATACCCACGCACTAGCGGGAGGGCCAGAGATACGCAGTATTTT. This chain links TRBV7-6 with TRBJ2-3; TRBD2 agrees at 13 bases. The CDR3 is made up of 19 amino acids. The germline gives CDR1 SGHVS, CDR2 FNYEAQ. J gave up 5 bases and V 5 bases, and 16 bases lay outside the gene matches.

The chain recombines TRBV27 with TRBJ1-6; TRBD1 matches 8 bases. Trimming removed 4 bases from V and 5 bases from J; junction bases left unmatched: 1. This CDR3 spans 14 amino acids. Germline assignment: CDR1 MNHEY and CDR2 SMNVEV (reference sequence). The CDR3: CASSWTGNNSPLHF. Here the CDR3 DNA reads TGTGCCAGCAGTTGGACAGGGAATAATTCACCCCTCCACTTT.

The V call is TRBV29-1, the J call TRBJ1-2, with 7 bases that match TRBD1. Germline loops: CDR1 SQVTM, CDR2 ANQGSEA. J gave up 0 bases and V 4 bases, and 8 bases lay outside the gene matches. There are 15 residues in the CDR3. DNA for the CDR3: TGCAGCGTTGTCCGGCAGGGGGTGGCTAACTATGGCTACACCTTC. Its protein is CSVVRQGVANYGYTF.

V is TRBV6-5 and J is TRBJ2-5, with 7 bases that match TRBD2. CDR3 size: 15 residues. V dropped 4 bases and J dropped 6; count of bases not matched to a gene: 11. The germline V gene encodes CDR1 MNHEY and CDR2 SVGAGI. As DNA, the CDR3 is TGTGCCAGCAGTTCCGGACTAGTCGGGAGGCAGACCCAGTACTTC. The encoded protein is CASSSGLVGRQTQYF.

The V and J genes are TRBV29-1 and TRBJ1-1, with TRBD1 as a possible D gene (6 bases). Trimming cost V 4 bases and J 0 bases, with 9 bases left between them. The germline gives CDR1 SQVTM, CDR2 ANQGSEA. This CDR3 contains 13 residues. The CDR3 region is CSVGKGVNTEAFF. CDR3 nucleotides: TGCAGCGTTGGGAAGGGGGTGAACACTGAAGCTTTCTTT.

This clone was recorded only once. The chain carries TRBV4-3 and TRBJ1-6; TRBD1 is a possible D gene (5 bases). This CDR3 is built from 18 residues. Trimming pared 0 bases from V and 0 bases from J, leaving 12 bases between. CDR1 LGHNA and CDR2 YSLEER come from the germline V gene. The CDR3, as DNA: TGCGCCAGCAGCCAAGATATGGGGGGGAGCTCCTATAATTCACCCCTCCACTTT. Amino acid sequence: CASSQDMGGSSYNSPLHF.

This clone was observed a few times. This chain joins TRBV5-4 and TRBJ1-4; D unclear. From germline, CDR1 is SGHNT and CDR2 YYREEE (reference sequence). CDR3 length: 14 residues. V was cut by 2 bases and J by 6 bases, with 11 bases left in between. The CDR3 bases are TGTGCCAGCAGCTTCGGGATTGGGGATGAAAAACTGTTTTTT. Translating it yields CASSFGIGDEKLFF.

V gene TRBV6-6 combines with J gene TRBJ1-6, with D perhaps matching TRBD1 (6 bases). The CDR3 is 16 residues long. In germline, CDR1 is MNHNY, CDR2 SVGAGI (reference sequence). V was cut by 7 bases and J by 6 bases, with 19 bases left in between. CDR3 sequence (DNA): TGTGCCAGCACGAAACAGGGCGGTAATGGTAATTCACCCCTCCACTTT. Translated: CASTKQGGNGNSPLHF.

The gene calls are TRBV4-1 and TRBJ2-1; D gene uncertain. Germline CDR1 and CDR2: MGHRA and YSYEKL. V was trimmed by 2 bases and J by 8 bases, leaving 16 bases between them. The CDR3 has 15 amino acids. The CDR3 protein is CASSQNVIGRDEQFF. The DNA of the CDR3 is TGCGCCAGCAGCCAAAATGTTATTGGTCGGGATGAGCAGTTCTTC.

The DNA for the CDR3 is TGCGCCAGCAGCCCCTTGCTAGCGGGATCCTCGGATACGCAGTATTTT. It codes for CASSPLLAGSSDTQYF. This sequence joins TRBV4-1 and TRBJ2-3; 9 bases are a match to TRBD2. The CDR3 runs 16 residues. The junction had 11 bases not matched to a gene; V was cut back by 4 bases and J by 6 bases. Germline assignment: CDR1 MGHRA and CDR2 YSYEKL.

This clone has just a few counts. This chain links TRBV10-3 with TRBJ2-1, with 10 bases aligning to TRBD2. The germline V gene encodes CDR1 ENHRY and CDR2 SYGVKD. V was clipped by 9 bases and J by 5 bases; unmatched bases: 16. The CDR3 consists of 17 residues. The CDR3 region has the DNA TGTGCCATTCGGGGGACTAGCGCAACCACAGAGGACAATGAGCAGTTCTTC. It yields the protein CAIRGTSATTEDNEQFF.

This clone appeared a few times. The J gene is TRBJ2-7, the V gene TRBV4-1, with D possibly being TRBD2 (5 bases). This CDR3 comprises 16 residues. CDR1 MGHRA and CDR2 YSYEKL come from the germline V gene. V was shortened by 2 bases and J by 3 bases, with 17 bases between the two germline ends. The CDR3 region has the DNA TGCGCCAGCAGCCAACCGCCACTAGTAGGTTTCTACGAGCAGTACTTC. It is translated as CASSQPPLVGFYEQYF.

DNA for the CDR3: TGTGCCAGCAGCTTAGCCGACGAGCAGTACTTC. As protein: CASSLADEQYF. V gene TRBV7-2 combines with J gene TRBJ2-7; D remains unclear. The CDR3 is 11 amino acids. V was trimmed by 0 bases and J by 5 bases, leaving 2 bases between them. Germline lookup yields CDR1 SGHTA and CDR2 FQGNSA.